This is a list of T cell receptor beta chains from one sample in a study of siplizumab effects on memory and regulatory T cells. TCRdb's table, derived via immunoSEQ multiplex PCR, lists solely in-frame clones and lacks some. Of some 100,000 clones detected, about 91% appear once; the ten largest clones hold around 0.77%. Sequenced material: Tregs sorted from blood. All receptors derive from a human donor in good health. Each CDR3 is given with its conserved first and last residue.

J | V | CDR3
TRBJ2-7 | TRBV6-6 | CASTTGASYEQYF
TRBJ2-2 | TRBV28 | CASRSASGGMITGELFF
TRBJ2-3 | TRBV5-4 | CASSLVGDTQYF
TRBJ2-1 | TRBV27 | CASSSRGRRNEQFF
TRBJ2-1 | TRBV11-2 | CASSPGTSGRAFQYNEQFF
TRBJ2-1 | TRBV15 | CATSRDLSGLAGGRSYNEQFF
TRBJ2-7 | TRBV10-3 | CAISAGTRVSYEQYF
TRBJ2-4 | TRBV6-5 | CSYPRHLAKNIQYF
TRBJ2-7 | TRBV7-9 | CASSNAGTGEQYF
TRBJ2-2 | TRBV11-1 | CASSLDGSRTGELFF
TRBJ2-1 | TRBV7-2 | CASSLAPYAALNEQFF
TRBJ1-4 | TRBV19 | CASKKDRRGEKLFF
TRBJ2-7 | TRBV19 | CASSRVGGQGGLSYEQYF
TRBJ1-1 | TRBV5-6 | CASSWGQLMNTEAFF
TRBJ2-6 | TRBV6-1 | CASREGQGSSGANVLTF
TRBJ2-2 | TRBV7-9 | CASSFSRSGVGGELFF
TRBJ1-3 | TRBV7-9 | CASSGLVRGHPGNTIYF
TRBJ1-2 | TRBV7-2 | CASSSSPQIYGYTF
TRBJ1-1 | TRBV7-9 | CASSLAGPRGTEAFF
TRBJ2-1 | TRBV9 | CASSVGASGLWREQFF
TRBJ2-5 | TRBV11-2 | CASSSQGAGETQYF
TRBJ2-1 | TRBV12-2 | CASRLTTSGKNNEQFF
TRBJ2-7 | TRBV28 | CASTSVGHGTIGGEQYF
TRBJ2-1 | TRBV6-5 | CASSYTASGGNEQFF
TRBJ2-6 | TRBV19 | CASNSVSGANVLTF
TRBJ1-4 | TRBV6-1 | CASSTQGAGEKLFF
TRBJ2-5 | TRBV5-4 | CASTRGGRGETQYF
TRBJ2-1 | TRBV14 | CASSQRDNRDREIF
TRBJ2-7 | TRBV30 | CAWSVGDYEQYF
TRBJ2-5 | TRBV27 | CASSSHGVLETQYF
TRBJ2-1 | TRBV19 | CASSIWTGPSNEQFF
. | TRBV10-2 | CASSPPGQTYEQYF
TRBJ2-7 | TRBV14 | CASSLPTAREQYF
TRBJ1-1 | TRBV10-2 | CASMRATVNTEAFF
TRBJ2-7 | TRBV11-1 | CASSTGTSGKYEQYF